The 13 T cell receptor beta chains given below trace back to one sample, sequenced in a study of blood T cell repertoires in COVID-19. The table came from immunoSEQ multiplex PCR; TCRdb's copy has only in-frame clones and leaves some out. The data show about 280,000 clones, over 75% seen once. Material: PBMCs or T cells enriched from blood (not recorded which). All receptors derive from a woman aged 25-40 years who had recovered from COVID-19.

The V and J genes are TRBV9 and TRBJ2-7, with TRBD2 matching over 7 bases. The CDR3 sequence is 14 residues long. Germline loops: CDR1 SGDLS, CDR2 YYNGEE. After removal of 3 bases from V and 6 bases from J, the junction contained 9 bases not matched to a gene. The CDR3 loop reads CASSESGKPREQYF. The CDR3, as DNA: TGTGCCAGCAGCGAAAGCGGGAAACCCCGCGAGCAGTACTTC.

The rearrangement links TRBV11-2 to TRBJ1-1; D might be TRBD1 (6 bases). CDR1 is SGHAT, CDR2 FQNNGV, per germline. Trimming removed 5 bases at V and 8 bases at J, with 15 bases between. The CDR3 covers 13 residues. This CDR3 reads CASSKLTGKEAFF. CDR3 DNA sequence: TGTGCCAGCAGCAAACTAACAGGGAAGGAAGCTTTCTTT.

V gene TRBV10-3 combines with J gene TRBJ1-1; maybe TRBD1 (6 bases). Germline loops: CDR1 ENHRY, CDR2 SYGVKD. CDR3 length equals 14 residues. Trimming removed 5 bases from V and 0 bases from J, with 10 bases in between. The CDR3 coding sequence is TGTGCCATCAGTCAGGGACAAATGAACACTGAAGCTTTCTTT. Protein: CAISQGQMNTEAFF.

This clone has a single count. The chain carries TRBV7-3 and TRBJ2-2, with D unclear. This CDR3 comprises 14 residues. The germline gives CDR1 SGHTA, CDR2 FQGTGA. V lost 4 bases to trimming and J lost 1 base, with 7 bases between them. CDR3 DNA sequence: TGTGCCAGCAGCTCAATCGGGAACACCGGGGAGCTGTTTTTT. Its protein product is CASSSIGNTGELFF.

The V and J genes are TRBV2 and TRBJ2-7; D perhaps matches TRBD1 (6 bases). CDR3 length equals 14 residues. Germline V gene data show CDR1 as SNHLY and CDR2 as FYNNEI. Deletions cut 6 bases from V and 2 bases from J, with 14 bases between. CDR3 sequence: CASSDRPRPYEQYF. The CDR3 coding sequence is TGTGCCAGCAGCGACAGGCCTAGGCCCTACGAGCAGTACTTC.

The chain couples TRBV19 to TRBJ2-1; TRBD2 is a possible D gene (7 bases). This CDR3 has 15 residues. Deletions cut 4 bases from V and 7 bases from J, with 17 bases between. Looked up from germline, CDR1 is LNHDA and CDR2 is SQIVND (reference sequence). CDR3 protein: CASSTDSAGANEQFF. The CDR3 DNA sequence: TGTGCCAGTAGTACGGACAGTGCGGGGGCGAATGAGCAGTTCTTC.

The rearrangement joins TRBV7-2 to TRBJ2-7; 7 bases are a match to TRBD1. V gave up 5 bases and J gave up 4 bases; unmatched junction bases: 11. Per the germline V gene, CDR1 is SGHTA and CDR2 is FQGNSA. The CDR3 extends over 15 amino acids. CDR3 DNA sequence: TGTGCCAGCAGCCAAATGGACAGGCTTGGGTACGAGCAGTACTTC. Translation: CASSQMDRLGYEQYF.

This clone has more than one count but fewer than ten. CDR3 residues: CAISEGDSNYGYTF. CDR3 DNA sequence: TGTGCCATCAGTGAGGGGGACAGCAACTATGGCTACACCTTC. The chain combines TRBV10-3 with TRBJ1-2; 7 bases align to TRBD1. V lost 2 bases to trimming and J lost 2 bases; unmatched junction nucleotides: 2. Germline V lookup: CDR1 ENHRY, CDR2 SYGVKD. There are 14 residues in the CDR3.

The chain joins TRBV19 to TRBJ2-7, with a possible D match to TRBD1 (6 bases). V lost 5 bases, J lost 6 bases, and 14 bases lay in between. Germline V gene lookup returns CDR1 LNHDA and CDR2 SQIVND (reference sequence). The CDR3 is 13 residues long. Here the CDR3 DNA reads TGTGCCAGTAGTGAACAGGGAATAGGCGAGCAGTACTTC. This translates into CASSEQGIGEQYF.

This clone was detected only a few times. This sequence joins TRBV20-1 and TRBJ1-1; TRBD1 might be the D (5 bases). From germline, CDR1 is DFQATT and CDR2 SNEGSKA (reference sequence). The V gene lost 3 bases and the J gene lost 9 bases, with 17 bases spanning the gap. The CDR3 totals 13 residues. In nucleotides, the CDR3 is TGCAGTGCTAGTCGTCCAGGGCCCTCTAAAGCTTTCTTT. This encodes CSASRPGPSKAFF.

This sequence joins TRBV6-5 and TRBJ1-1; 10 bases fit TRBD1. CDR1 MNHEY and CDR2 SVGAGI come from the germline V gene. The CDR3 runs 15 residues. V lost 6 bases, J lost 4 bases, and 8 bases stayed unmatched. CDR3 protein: CASRQTGGAITEAFF. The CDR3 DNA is TGTGCCAGCAGGCAGACAGGGGGCGCGATCACTGAAGCTTTCTTT.

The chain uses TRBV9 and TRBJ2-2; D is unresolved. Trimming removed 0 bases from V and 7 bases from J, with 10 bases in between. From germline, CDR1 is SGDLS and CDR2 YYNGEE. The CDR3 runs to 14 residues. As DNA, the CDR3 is TGTGCCAGCAGCGTAGGCAGCGTGAGCGGGGAGCTGTTTTTT. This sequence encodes CASSVGSVSGELFF.

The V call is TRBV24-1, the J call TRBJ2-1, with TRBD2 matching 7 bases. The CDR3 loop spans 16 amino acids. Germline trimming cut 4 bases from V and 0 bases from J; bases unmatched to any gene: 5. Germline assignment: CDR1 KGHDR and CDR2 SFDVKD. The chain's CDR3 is CATSDPGLSSYNEQFF. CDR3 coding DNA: TGTGCCACCAGTGACCCGGGACTAAGCTCCTACAATGAGCAGTTCTTC.